This T cell receptor beta chain was sequenced in a study of cytomegalovirus exposure and HLA in healthy donors. Per germline, CDR1 SGDLS and CDR2 YYNGEE. The CDR3 consists of 15 residues. V lost 4 bases to trimming and J lost 3 bases, with 16 bases between them. Primers for the PCR totalled 60 Vbeta and 13 Jbeta. Only in-frame clones appear in the TCRdb table, and some are missing; sequencing was by immunoSEQ multiplex PCR. The sample consists of some 160,000 clones, approximately 83% of them appearing once. This rearrangement joins TRBV9 to TRBJ1-1, with a weak D call TRBD1 (5 bases). The receptor was isolated from a woman between 18 and 29 years old in good health and CMV-seronegative. The sample comprised PBMCs. This chain's CDR3 is CASSPSYGGDTEAFF. CDR3 DNA sequence: TGTGCCAGCAGCCCTTCGTACGGGGGGGACACTGAAGCTTTCTTT.